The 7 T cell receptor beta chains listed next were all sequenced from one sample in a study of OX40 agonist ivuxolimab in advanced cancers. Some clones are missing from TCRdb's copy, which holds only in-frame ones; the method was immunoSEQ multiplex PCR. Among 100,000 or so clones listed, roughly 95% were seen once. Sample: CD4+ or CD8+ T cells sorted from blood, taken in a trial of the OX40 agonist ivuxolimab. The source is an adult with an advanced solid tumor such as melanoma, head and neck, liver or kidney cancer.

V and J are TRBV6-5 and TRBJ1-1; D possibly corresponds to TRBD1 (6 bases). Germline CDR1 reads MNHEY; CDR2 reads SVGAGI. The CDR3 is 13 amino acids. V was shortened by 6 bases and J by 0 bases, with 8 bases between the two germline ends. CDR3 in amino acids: CASRQGMNTEAFF. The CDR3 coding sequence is TGTGCCAGCAGACAGGGAATGAACACTGAAGCTTTCTTT.

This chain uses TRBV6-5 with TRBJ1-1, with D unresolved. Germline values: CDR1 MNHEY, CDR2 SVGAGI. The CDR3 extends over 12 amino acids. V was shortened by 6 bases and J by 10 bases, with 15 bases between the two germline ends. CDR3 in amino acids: CASSRDYLGAFF. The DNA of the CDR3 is TGTGCCAGCAGCCGAGACTACCTGGGAGCTTTCTTT.

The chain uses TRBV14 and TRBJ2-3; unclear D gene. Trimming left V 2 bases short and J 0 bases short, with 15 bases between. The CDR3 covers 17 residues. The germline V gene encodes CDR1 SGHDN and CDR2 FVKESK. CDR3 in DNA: TGTGCCAGCAGCCAAAGAAGGCCTACCTCTAGCACAGATACGCAGTATTTT. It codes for CASSQRRPTSSTDTQYF.

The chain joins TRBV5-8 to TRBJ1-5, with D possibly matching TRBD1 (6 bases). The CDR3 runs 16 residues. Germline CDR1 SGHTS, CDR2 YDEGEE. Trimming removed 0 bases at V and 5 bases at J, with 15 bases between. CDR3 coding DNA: TGTGCCAGCAGCTTGGAATTCCGGGACAATGATCAGCCCCAGCATTTT. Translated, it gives CASSLEFRDNDQPQHF.

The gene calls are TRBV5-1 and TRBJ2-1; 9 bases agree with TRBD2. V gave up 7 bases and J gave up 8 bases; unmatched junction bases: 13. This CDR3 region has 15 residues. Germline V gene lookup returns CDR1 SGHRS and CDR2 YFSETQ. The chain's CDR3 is CASHLGTSRGDEQFF. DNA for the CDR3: TGCGCCAGCCATCTTGGGACTAGCCGGGGGGATGAGCAGTTCTTC.

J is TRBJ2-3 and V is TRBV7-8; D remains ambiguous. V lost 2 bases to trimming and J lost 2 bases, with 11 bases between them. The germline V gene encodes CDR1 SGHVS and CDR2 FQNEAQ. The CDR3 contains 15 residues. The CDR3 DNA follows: TGTGCCAGCAGCTTATTGGCTGGAGCCACAGATACGCAGTATTTT. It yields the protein CASSLLAGATDTQYF.

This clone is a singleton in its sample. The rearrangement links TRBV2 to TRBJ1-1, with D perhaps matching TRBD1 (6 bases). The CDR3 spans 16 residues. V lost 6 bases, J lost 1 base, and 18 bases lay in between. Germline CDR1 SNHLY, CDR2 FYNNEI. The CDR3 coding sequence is TGTGCCAGCAGCTGGCAGGGGACCCAAAAGAACACTGAAGCTTTCTTT. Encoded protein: CASSWQGTQKNTEAFF. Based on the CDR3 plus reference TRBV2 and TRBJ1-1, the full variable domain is EPEVTQTPSHQVTQMGQEVILRCVPISNHLYFYWYRQILGQKVEFLVSFYNNEISEKSEIFDDQFSVERPDGSNFTLKIRSTKLEDSAMYFCASSWQGTQKNTEAFFGQGTRLTVV.